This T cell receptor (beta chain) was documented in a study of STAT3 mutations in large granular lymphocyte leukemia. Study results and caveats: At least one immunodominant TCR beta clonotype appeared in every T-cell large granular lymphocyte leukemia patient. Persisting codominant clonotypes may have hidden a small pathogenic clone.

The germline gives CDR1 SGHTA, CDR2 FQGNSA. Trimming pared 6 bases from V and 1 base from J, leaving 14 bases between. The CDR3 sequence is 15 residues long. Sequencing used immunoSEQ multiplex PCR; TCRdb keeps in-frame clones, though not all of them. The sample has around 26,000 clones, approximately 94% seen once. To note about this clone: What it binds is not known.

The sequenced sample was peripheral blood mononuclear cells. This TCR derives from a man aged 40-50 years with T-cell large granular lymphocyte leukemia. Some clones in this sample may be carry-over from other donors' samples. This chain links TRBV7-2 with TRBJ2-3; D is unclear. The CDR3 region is CASSPYGVGTDTQYF. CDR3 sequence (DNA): TGTGCCAGCAGTCCTTATGGGGTAGGCACAGATACGCAGTATTTT.